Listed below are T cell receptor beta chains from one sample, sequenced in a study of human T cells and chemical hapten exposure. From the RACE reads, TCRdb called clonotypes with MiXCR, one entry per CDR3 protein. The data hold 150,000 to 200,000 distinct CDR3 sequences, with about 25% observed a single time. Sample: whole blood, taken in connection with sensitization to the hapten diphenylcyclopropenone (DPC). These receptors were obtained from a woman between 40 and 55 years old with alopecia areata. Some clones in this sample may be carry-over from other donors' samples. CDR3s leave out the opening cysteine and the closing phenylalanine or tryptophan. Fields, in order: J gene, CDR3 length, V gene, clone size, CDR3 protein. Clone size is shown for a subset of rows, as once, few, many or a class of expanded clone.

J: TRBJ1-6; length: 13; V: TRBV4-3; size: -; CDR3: ASSQGIRSNSPLH
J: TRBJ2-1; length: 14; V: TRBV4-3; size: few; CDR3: ASSQDRGGFYNEQF
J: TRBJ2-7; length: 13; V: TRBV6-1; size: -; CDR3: ASSERGLVTYEQY
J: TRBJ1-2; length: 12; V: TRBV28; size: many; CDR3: ASSGQGAANGYT
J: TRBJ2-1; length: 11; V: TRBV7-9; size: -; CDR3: ASSFTSSNEQF
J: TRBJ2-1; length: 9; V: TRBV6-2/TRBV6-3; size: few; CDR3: ASSYPDEQF
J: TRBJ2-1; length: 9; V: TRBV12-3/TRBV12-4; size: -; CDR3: ASSLPGPQF
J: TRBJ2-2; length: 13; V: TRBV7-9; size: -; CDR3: ASGPTSGSGGELF
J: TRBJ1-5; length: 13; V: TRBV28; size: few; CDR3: ASSLLSGGNQPQH
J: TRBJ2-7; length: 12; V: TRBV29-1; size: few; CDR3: SVEERDRVYEQY
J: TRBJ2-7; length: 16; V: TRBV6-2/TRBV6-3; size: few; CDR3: ASSYDEGMTRQIGEQY
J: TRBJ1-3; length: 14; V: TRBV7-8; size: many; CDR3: ASSNRGLRSGNTIY
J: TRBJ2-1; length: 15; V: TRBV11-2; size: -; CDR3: ASSIPFRDRGQDEQF
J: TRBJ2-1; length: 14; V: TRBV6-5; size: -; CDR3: ASSPLAGLSYNEQF
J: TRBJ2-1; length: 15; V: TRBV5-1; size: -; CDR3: ASSSDSPVSSYNEQF
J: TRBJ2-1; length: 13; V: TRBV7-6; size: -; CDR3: ASSFPGPAYGEQF